The clone carrying this T cell receptor beta chain was seen once. Clones were sequenced by immunoSEQ multiplex PCR, and TCRdb holds only the in-frame ones, with some missing. There are hundreds of thousands of clones in the sample; 70% to 90% occur only once, and about 1.5% lies in the top ten. Noted treatment: some 19 received Ad26.COV2.S at low or high dose, single or two shots; several received placebo; per-sample allocation not given. It was on day 63 after the first vaccine or placebo injection that samples were taken. This specimen comes from a study of Ad26.COV2.S vaccination and SARS-CoV-2 variants. The CDR3 length is 16 residues. Germline CDR1 MNHNY, CDR2 SVGAGI (reference sequence). The V and J ends lost 5 bases and 0 bases respectively, with 14 bases between them.

V usage is TRBV6-6 and J usage is TRBJ1-5; tentative D call: TRBD1 (6 bases). Sample: peripheral blood, taken in a trial of Ad26.COV2.S vaccine versus placebo. The TCR comes from a person aged 18-60 years who received the Ad26.COV2.S COVID-19 vaccine or a placebo. The CDR3 loop is CASSLGQLDSNQPQHF. Here the CDR3 DNA reads TGTGCCAGCAGTCTCGGACAGTTGGATAGCAATCAGCCCCAGCATTTT.